This record looks at one TCR beta chain sequence and its context. In the authors' methods: From reference gene primer amplification, estimates of nucleated cell counts were derived. The repertoire was sequenced with immunoSEQ multiplex PCR; TCRdb's copy has only in-frame clones and lacks some. Clone size and the V and J calls come from that table; the DNA yielded D and trimming. Here the sample spans around 100,000 clones, roughly 80% being singletons. CDR1 is SNHLY, CDR2 FYNNEI, per germline. The CDR3 sequence is 18 residues long. V lost 4 bases, J lost 1 base, and 8 bases stayed unmatched. This sample was included in a study of blood T cell repertoires in COVID-19. Whole-study context: Researchers got acute and convalescent COVID-19 samples from the United States, Italy and Spain. T cells, B-cell-depleted T cells, or PBMCs provided the cDNA or gDNA that served as material.

The V and J genes are TRBV2 and TRBJ1-6; 9 bases are shared with TRBD1. The sequence came from a human donor in a cohort sampled during active COVID-19. The sequencing sample was made of peripheral blood. Written as DNA, the CDR3 is TGTGCCAGCAGTGGGTTCGGGACAGGGAGGTCCTATAATTCACCCCTCCACTTT. Translation gives CASSGFGTGRSYNSPLHF.